This TCR beta chain was recorded in a study of blood T cells in healthy people across ages. Study results and limitations: Per million T cells, TCR beta diversity dropped about linearly as age rose.

Using a J-beta primer mix together with a sample-barcoded 5' primer, a second PCR was run for roughly 6 to 12 cycles. Each sample provided no less than 2.5 million CDR3-containing paired-end reads. TCRdb analysed the 5' RACE reads with MiXCR anew, one entry per CDR3 protein. The table lists over 1,500,000 distinct CDR3 sequences, roughly 50% of them singletons. There are a few counts of this clonotype. Its cognate antigen is unknown. Sequencing was carried out using blood. This receptor was identified in a woman aged 40 to 55 in good health.

As DNA, the CDR3 is TGTGCCAGCAGCCACAGGGGGCAGGGTGAAAAACTGTTTTTT. As protein: CASSHRGQGEKLFF. The chain joins TRBV13 to TRBJ1-4; TRBD1 agrees at 9 bases. Trimming at V came to 5 bases and at J to 7 bases, leaving 5 bases not matched to a gene. Germline V lookup: CDR1 PRHDT, CDR2 FYEKMQ (reference sequence). This CDR3 region has 14 residues. The full variable domain, in which reference TRBV13 and TRBJ1-4 provide the parts outside the CDR3, is AAGVIQSPRHLIKEKRETATLKCYPIPRHDTVYWYQQGPGQDPQFLISFYEKMQSDKGSIPDRFSAQQFSDYHSELNMSSLELGDSALYFCASSHRGQGEKLFFGSGTQLSVL.